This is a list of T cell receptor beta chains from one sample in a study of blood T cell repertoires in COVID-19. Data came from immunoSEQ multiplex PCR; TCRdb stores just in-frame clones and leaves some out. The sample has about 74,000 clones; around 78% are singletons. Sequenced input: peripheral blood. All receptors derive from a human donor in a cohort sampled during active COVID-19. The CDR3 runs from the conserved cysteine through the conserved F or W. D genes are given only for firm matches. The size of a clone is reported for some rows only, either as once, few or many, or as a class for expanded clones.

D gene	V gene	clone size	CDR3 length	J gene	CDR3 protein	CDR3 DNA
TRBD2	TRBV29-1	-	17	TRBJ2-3	CSVEDRRLAGGVNTQYF	TGCAGCGTTGAAGATCGGCGGCTAGCGGGAGGTGTAAATACGCAGTATTTT
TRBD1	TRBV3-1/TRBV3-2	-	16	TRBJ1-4	CASSLGGSGANEKLFF	TGTGCCAGCAGCCTAGGGGGCTCGGGTGCTAATGAAAAACTGTTTTTT
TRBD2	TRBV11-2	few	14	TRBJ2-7	CASSLGTRLYEQYF	TGTGCCAGCAGCTTAGGGACTAGACTCTACGAGCAGTACTTC
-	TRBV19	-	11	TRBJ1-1	CATRGVTEAFF	TGTGCCACCAGAGGTGTGACTGAAGCTTTCTTT
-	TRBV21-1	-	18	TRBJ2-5	CASSKKMRICGRRETQYF	TGTGCCAGCAGCAAAAAGATGAGGATTTGTGGCAGACGCGAGACCCAGTACTTC
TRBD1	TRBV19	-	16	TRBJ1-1	CASSTRQGRGNTEAFF	TGTGCCAGTAGTACTCGACAGGGGAGAGGGAACACTGAAGCTTTCTTT
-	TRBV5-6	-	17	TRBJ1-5	CASSLAQGSDVTQPQHF	TGTGCCAGCAGCTTGGCCCAGGGCAGCGATGTAACTCAGCCCCAGCATTTT
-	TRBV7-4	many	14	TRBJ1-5	CASSGRELNQPQHF	TGTGCCAGCAGCGGCCGGGAGCTAAATCAGCCCCAGCATTTT
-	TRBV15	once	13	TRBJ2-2	CATTFEGHGELFF	TGTGCCACCACCTTCGAGGGTCACGGGGAGCTGTTTTTT
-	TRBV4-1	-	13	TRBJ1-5	CASSQDRGQPQHF	TGCGCCAGCAGCCAAGACAGGGGTCAGCCCCAGCATTTT
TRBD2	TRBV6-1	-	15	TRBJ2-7	CASSETAGGPYEQYF	TGTGCCAGCAGTGAAACCGCGGGAGGGCCGTACGAGCAGTACTTC
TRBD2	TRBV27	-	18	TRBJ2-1	CASSFSESGMGGLAAQFF	TGTGCCAGCAGTTTTAGCGAGAGCGGGATGGGAGGTTTGGCTGCGCAGTTCTTC
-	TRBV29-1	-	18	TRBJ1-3	CSVESNVPRTDPRNTIYF	TGCAGCGTTGAATCTAACGTCCCTCGGACAGATCCAAGAAACACCATATATTTT